This TCR beta chain originates from a study of CD8 T cells in Susac syndrome (dated by TCRdb to between 2019 and 2020). Concerning the study at large: Among the sequenced Susac syndrome patients, 5 or 6 had clinically active disease and about eight were in clinical remission. The study used repertoire sequencing to test whether antigen drove CD8+ T cell activation and differentiation in Susac syndrome. At blood withdrawal, Susac syndrome patients were therapy-naive, treated with corticosteroids (with IVIg additionally given to some), or treated with IVIg alone.

With regard to this clonotype: Its target antigen remains unknown. No qualities accompany the bases; no much larger clone lies one base away.

From the cysteine up to the phenylalanine, the CDR3 has a length of 14 residues. The read is trimmed to its CDR3 DNA, 42 bases read in frame from base 1. Reading the germline V gene (reference sequence) gives CDR1 GTSNPN and CDR2 SVGIG. At the junction V is shortened by 0 bases and J by 8 bases, with 13 bases in between. Peripheral blood CD8+ and CD4+ T cells from healthy donors, Susac syndrome patients and multiple sclerosis patients were profiled using high-throughput TCR beta sequencing. Susac syndrome patients met recently defined diagnostic criteria for definite or probable disease. Bulk CD8+ and CD4+ T cells were purified by magnetic negative isolation, whereas CD8+ TEMRA cells were enriched by FACS. Blood was collected in EDTA tubes and processed within 24 hours, with PBMCs isolated through density gradient centrifugation. PBMCs intended for TCR sequencing were frozen in liquid nitrogen and were later thawed in a 37 degrees C water bath. The sorted or isolated CD4+, CD8+ and CD8+ TEMRA cells reached a purity of at least 90%.

RNA was extracted using the RNeasy kit, and about 0.45 to 1 ug of the RNA was reverse transcribed with random hexamers. The immunoSEQ multiplex PCR assay, which covers 54 Vbeta and 13 Jbeta segments, was used to amplify TCR beta CDR3 regions. PCR amplification bias was corrected using a synthetic template baseline for primer optimization and computational correction. As for the authors' bioinformatics: Reads were assigned to V, D and J genes according to IMGT and analyzed in immunoSEQ Analyzer, with only productive sequences retained. Clonality was calculated as one minus the Shannon entropy normalized by log2 of the number of productive unique sequences. For each patient and control, public and private clones were evaluated within the 100 most prevalent clones. Clones were defined as Susac-specific if absent from the healthy and MS cohorts, from roughly 1,100 published viral clones and from other ImmuneACCESS disease sequences. TCRdb trimmed the raw reads at Q25, called clones with MiXCR and kept productive beta chains. Rows with a matching CDR3 protein are joined into one entry that keeps the most common DNA and genes. The V and J calls here are based on TCRdb, not the publication. In this sample the table shows approximately 190,000 distinct CDR3 sequences, approximately 95% of which occur a single time. Clones ranked in the top ten supply 0.098% of the sample.

Results the study describes overall, beyond this receptor: In patients with Susac syndrome, the CD4+ T cell repertoire showed no detectable clonal expansion. The TCR sequencing and HLA analysis was acknowledged to have included a relatively small number of individuals.

The rearrangement joined TRBV30 to TRBJ1-4; tentative D gene TRBD1, with 6 bases matching. Sequencing was done on a sample of CD4+ T cells from PBMCs. The sequence was obtained from a human donor with Susac syndrome. CDR3 region: CAWSVLSGEEKLFF. The DNA sequence is TGTGCCTGGAGTGTACTCTCAGGGGAAGAAAAACTGTTTTTT.